A selection of T cell receptor beta chains follows, all from one sample in a study of sequential checkpoint blockade in melanoma. Produced via immunoSEQ multiplex PCR; TCRdb's table is partial and in-frame only. The sample lists fewer than 35,000 clones; about 77% were seen once. This material consisted of CD8+ T cells sorted from blood (inferred from file names), taken from a patient given nivolumab and ipilimumab in sequence. The source is a human donor with melanoma. Each CDR3 is given with its conserved first and last residue. The order of the fields is clone size, CDR3 length, V gene, D gene, J gene, CDR3 DNA, CDR3 protein. D genes are given only for firm matches. Some rows mark clone size as missing; the rest say once, few, many or name a class of expanded clone.

NA	16	TRBV7-8	TRBD1	TRBJ1-3	TGTGCCAGCAGCTTATACGGGGACAGCTCTGGAAACACCATATATTTT	CASSLYGDSSGNTIYF
NA	14	TRBV5-1	TRBD1	TRBJ2-7	TGCGCCAGCAGCTATTCGACAGGGGGCTACGAGCAGTACTTC	CASSYSTGGYEQYF
once	14	TRBV11-2	TRBD1	TRBJ2-1	TGTGCCAGCAGCAGGTGGGACAGATCCCCCGAGCAGTTCTTC	CASSRWDRSPEQFF
NA	14	TRBV4-3	TRBD1	TRBJ1-1	TGCGCCAGCAGCCAAGCAGGGGGAGAAACTGAAGCTTTCTTT	CASSQAGGETEAFF
NA	12	TRBV7-9	NA	TRBJ2-2	TGTGCCAGCAGCTTTCAGACCGGGGAGCTGTTTTTT	CASSFQTGELFF
NA	14	TRBV6-6	TRBD1	TRBJ1-2	TGTGCCAGCAGTTACTCGACAGGGCTGGATGGCTACACCTTC	CASSYSTGLDGYTF
NA	18	TRBV7-9	TRBD1	TRBJ2-3	TGTGCCAGCAGCGTCCAGGGACAGGGCGCCTATAGCACAGATACGCAGTATTTT	CASSVQGQGAYSTDTQYF
NA	13	TRBV4-1	NA	TRBJ1-1	TGCGCCAGCAGCCAAGAAGGCCGGGGGAAAGCTTTCTTT	CASSQEGRGKAFF
NA	13	TRBV27	TRBD1	TRBJ2-7	TGTGCCAGCAGTTTAGGGACAGCCTACGAGCAGTACTTC	CASSLGTAYEQYF
NA	14	TRBV15	TRBD2	TRBJ2-7	TGTGCCACCAGCTCGCGGGGGGGATCCTACGAGCAGTACTTC	CATSSRGGSYEQYF
NA	13	TRBV27	NA	TRBJ2-7	TGTGCCAGCACCCCCGCAGGGTCTAACGAGCAGTACTTC	CASTPAGSNEQYF
NA	15	TRBV7-9	TRBD1	TRBJ1-4	TGTGCCAGCAGCTCCATCCGGACAGGGAGCGAAAAACTGTTTTTT	CASSSIRTGSEKLFF
NA	15	TRBV28	NA	TRBJ2-3	TGTGCCAGCAGTTTACGACAGGAATACACAGATACGCAGTATTTT	CASSLRQEYTDTQYF
NA	17	TRBV9	NA	TRBJ2-5	TGTGCCAGCAGCCCATCCTCGTTAAGTGTGGGCCGGGAGACCCAGTACTTC	CASSPSSLSVGRETQYF
NA	12	TRBV2	NA	TRBJ2-5	TGTGCCAGCACAGGCCCCCCAGGGACCCAGTACTTC	CASTGPPGTQYF
NA	14	TRBV7-2	TRBD2	TRBJ2-3	TGTGCCAGCAGCTTTGGACTAGCTCCAGATACGCAGTATTTT	CASSFGLAPDTQYF
once	14	TRBV7-3	NA	TRBJ2-1	TGTGCCAGCAGCCCGGGGGTCTATTACAATGAGCAGTTCTTC	CASSPGVYYNEQFF
NA	16	TRBV7-9	NA	TRBJ2-2	TGTGCCAGCAGCACCTATAGAGGGTGGTCCACCGGGGAGCTGTTTTTT	CASSTYRGWSTGELFF
few	13	TRBV9	TRBD1	TRBJ1-1	TGTGCCAGCAGCCCGGGACAGGCTAATGAAGCTTTCTTT	CASSPGQANEAFF
NA	12	TRBV2	NA	TRBJ1-2	TGTGCCAGCCTTAAACAGGGTGGGGGCTACACCTTC	CASLKQGGGYTF
NA	11	TRBV13	NA	TRBJ1-2	TGTGCCAGCAGCTCCGATAAGGAGTCCACCTTC	CASSSDKESTF
NA	13	TRBV4-3	NA	TRBJ2-7	TGCGCCAGCAGCCCGACATGGGAGTACGAGCAGTACTTC	CASSPTWEYEQYF
NA	17	TRBV21-1	NA	TRBJ1-2	TGTGCCAGCAGCAAAGCGCTTTGTCAGGGGAAGGACTATGGCTACACCTTC	CASSKALCQGKDYGYTF